A single sample is the source of the 24 T cell receptor beta chains below, sequenced in a study of blood T cell repertoires in COVID-19. Some clones are missing from TCRdb's copy, which holds only in-frame ones; the method was immunoSEQ multiplex PCR. The sample includes 15,000 to 20,000 clones, roughly 89% of them seen just once. Sequencing used peripheral blood. These receptors originate from a man between 60 and 75 years old with active COVID-19.

This chain uses TRBV25-1 with TRBJ2-1, with 8 bases that match TRBD2. CDR1 MGHDK and CDR2 SYGVNS come from the germline V gene. Losses at the gene ends were 2 bases for V and 9 bases for J; bases not matched to a gene: 15. The CDR3 is 17 amino acids. CDR3 region: CASSESSGELLGGEQFF. CDR3 sequence (DNA): TGTGCCAGCAGTGAAAGTAGCGGGGAGCTTTTAGGGGGTGAGCAGTTCTTC.

The V call is TRBV7-9, the J call TRBJ1-3, with D perhaps TRBD1 (6 bases). V was shortened by 5 bases and J by 0 bases, with 14 bases between the two germline ends. The CDR3 extends over 16 amino acids. Germline V gene data show CDR1 as SEHNR and CDR2 as FQNEAQ (reference sequence). CDR3 in DNA: TGTGCCAGCAGCCCATTGCAGGGGATCTCTGGAAACACCATATATTTT. It encodes CASSPLQGISGNTIYF.

V and J are TRBV21-1 and TRBJ1-5; the table's D call, TRBD1, was not checked against the DNA. TRBV21-1 is reported as a pseudogene. The CDR3 length is 16 residues. The CDR3 is CASSIWDRAIMRPQHF. The CDR3 DNA reads as TGTGCCAGCAGCATTTGGGACAGGGCCATCATGAGGCCCCAGCATTTT.

The V call is TRBV28, the J call TRBJ2-2, with D perhaps TRBD1 (6 bases). Germline loops: CDR1 MDHEN, CDR2 SYDVKM. The CDR3 length is 17 residues. Trimming shortened V by 3 bases and J by 8 bases, and 22 bases separated the two germline ends. The CDR3 is CASSFGPDRTLRGELFF. The CDR3 DNA follows: TGTGCCAGCAGTTTCGGGCCAGACAGGACCTTACGAGGGGAGCTGTTTTTT.

The V call is TRBV5-6, the J call TRBJ1-2, with D possibly TRBD1 on 5 matching bases. The CDR3 runs to 13 residues. Deletions cut 2 bases from V and 10 bases from J, with 15 bases between. CDR1 is SGHDT and CDR2 is YYEEEE in the germline V gene. CDR3 sequence: CASSFSGPGDYTF. The CDR3 region has the DNA TGTGCCAGCAGCTTTTCAGGGCCGGGAGACTACACCTTC. Full variable domain (missing parts from reference TRBV5-6 and TRBJ1-2): DAGVTQSPTHLIKTRGQQVTLRCSPKSGHDTVSWYQQALGQGPQFIFQYYEEEERQRGNFPDRFSGHQFPNYSSELNVNALLLGDSALYLCASSFSGPGDYTFGSGTRLTVV.

The rearrangement uses TRBV5-6 and TRBJ2-1; no definite D call. CDR1 and CDR2 from the germline V gene are SGHDT and YYEEEE. There are 14 residues in the CDR3. V was shortened by 0 bases and J by 5 bases, with 9 bases between the two germline ends. CDR3 amino acids: CASSLVRSDNEQFF. DNA for the CDR3: TGTGCCAGCAGCTTGGTTCGTTCGGACAATGAGCAGTTCTTC.

This chain joins TRBV6-1 and TRBJ2-5, with D possibly TRBD1 on 6 matching bases. This CDR3 is built from 16 residues. Trimming took 3 bases from V and 6 from J, leaving 20 bases between them. Germline V gene data show CDR1 as MNHNS and CDR2 as SASEGT. The CDR3 loop reads CASSDANRDTAKTQYF. As DNA, the CDR3 is TGTGCCAGCAGTGATGCCAACCGGGACACCGCCAAGACCCAGTACTTC.

This rearrangement joins TRBV24-1 to TRBJ2-3; D may be TRBD2 (7 bases). The V gene lost 4 bases and the J gene lost 1 base, with 14 bases spanning the gap. Germline V CDR1 and CDR2: KGHDR, SFDVKD. The CDR3 totals 16 residues. The CDR3 bases are TGTGCCACCAGTGACCCTAAGGGGGGGGGCACAGATACGCAGTATTTT. It translates to CATSDPKGGGTDTQYF.

This clone was observed once. CDR3 DNA: TGTGCCAGCAGCTTAGCGTCAGGGGTCAATTCACCCCTCCACTTT. Amino acids: CASSLASGVNSPLHF. This chain links TRBV7-9 with TRBJ1-6, with a tentative D call TRBD1 (6 bases). V was trimmed by 0 bases and J by 7 bases, leaving 10 bases between them. The V gene's germline CDR1 is SEHNR and CDR2 FQNEAQ (reference sequence). CDR3 size: 15 residues.

The chain employs TRBV19 and TRBJ1-2, with 9 bases identical to TRBD1. The CDR3 has 17 residues. V lost 4 bases and J lost 3; bases outside the gene matches: 12. Germline V lookup: CDR1 LNHDA, CDR2 SQIVND (reference sequence). In nucleotides, the CDR3 is TGTGCCAGTAGTAAAACGTATCCGGGACAGGGTGACTATGGCTACACCTTC. This codes for CASSKTYPGQGDYGYTF.

The chain employs TRBV3-1 (or the pseudogene TRBV3-2) and TRBJ2-3; no firm D call. Trimming removed 1 base at V and 0 bases at J, with 11 bases between. The germline CDR1 and CDR2 sequences are LGHDT and YNNKEL (reference sequence). The CDR3 spans 16 residues. CDR3 loop: CASSQGAWRSTDTQYF. Written as DNA, the CDR3 is TGTGCCAGCAGCCAAGGAGCCTGGCGGAGCACAGATACGCAGTATTTT.

The chain uses TRBV30 and TRBJ1-6; tentatively, D is TRBD1 (5 bases). This CDR3 contains 14 residues. Germline CDR1 reads GTSNPN; CDR2 reads SVGIG (reference sequence). V was cut by 5 bases and J by 5 bases, with 13 bases left in between. The chain's CDR3 is CAWSRGQDNSPLHF. CDR3 nucleotides: TGTGCCTGGTCCAGAGGACAAGATAATTCACCCCTCCACTTT.

CDR3 nucleotide sequence: TGTGCCAGCAGTCCAGAGCGGGGCAGCTCCTACAATGAGCAGTTCTTC. This gives the protein CASSPERGSSYNEQFF. The V call is TRBV6-2 or TRBV6-3, the J call TRBJ2-1; 7 bases map to TRBD2. After removal of 5 bases from V and 0 bases from J, the junction contained 7 bases not matched to a gene. This CDR3 contains 16 residues. Germline values: CDR1 MNHEY, CDR2 SVGEGT.

The chain recombines TRBV7-9 with TRBJ2-1; D ambiguous. Germline V CDR1 and CDR2: SEHNR, FQNEAQ (reference sequence). Trimming left V 5 bases short and J 5 bases short, with 13 bases between. There are 14 residues in the CDR3. CDR3 in amino acids: CASSPRVTHNEQFF. The CDR3 DNA follows: TGTGCCAGCAGCCCCCGGGTAACCCACAATGAGCAGTTCTTC.

V and J are TRBV5-6 and TRBJ1-5; 7 nucleotides match TRBD1. V lost 5 bases and J lost 4; bases outside the gene matches: 3. CDR1 SGHDT and CDR2 YYEEEE come from the germline V gene. This CDR3 contains 13 residues. The CDR3 nucleotides are TGTGCCAGCAGTTTGACAGGGAATCAGCCCCAGCATTTT. Protein sequence: CASSLTGNQPQHF.

This clone came up once. This sequence joins TRBV5-4 and TRBJ2-1, with D possibly being TRBD1 (6 bases). The CDR3 contains 12 residues. Germline CDR1 SGHNT, CDR2 YYREEE (reference sequence). V was clipped by 4 bases and J by 9 bases, with 11 bases between them. The CDR3 region has the DNA TGTGCCAGCAGCGGTGGGGGCAGTGAGCAGTTCTTC. Its protein product is CASSGGGSEQFF.

The CDR3 spells CASSQLGGGYTF. The CDR3 DNA sequence: TGTGCCAGCAGCCAGTTGGGGGGTGGCTACACCTTC. This chain connects TRBV3-1 (or the pseudogene TRBV3-2) to TRBJ1-2; D may be TRBD1 (5 bases). Deletions cut 3 bases from V and 7 bases from J, with 9 bases between. The CDR3 consists of 12 residues. Germline V lookup: CDR1 LGHDT, CDR2 YNNKEL (reference sequence).

The J gene is TRBJ1-2, the V gene TRBV14; tentative D call: TRBD1 (5 bases). Between the trimmed V and J ends, which lost 4 bases and 3 bases, there was a span of 27 bases. CDR3 length equals 19 residues. Per the germline V gene, CDR1 is SGHDN and CDR2 is FVKESK. The CDR3 reads CASSLLLNEEGRKDYGYTF. The CDR3 bases are TGTGCCAGCAGCCTACTTTTAAACGAGGAGGGACGGAAGGACTATGGCTACACCTTC.

The CDR3 loop is CASSFSPGTGGETQYF. CDR3 nucleotide sequence: TGTGCCAGCAGCTTTTCGCCCGGGACTGGGGGGGAGACCCAGTACTTC. V is TRBV5-4 and J is TRBJ2-5; D may be TRBD2 (6 bases). This CDR3 has 16 amino acids. Trimming removed 2 bases from V and 5 bases from J, with 19 bases in between. Germline lookup yields CDR1 SGHNT and CDR2 YYREEE (reference sequence).

The chain combines TRBV11-3 with TRBJ1-2, with 8 positions matching TRBD1. The CDR3 consists of 15 residues. The germline V gene encodes CDR1 SGHNT and CDR2 YENEEA. The J segment lost 5 bases and the V segment lost 0 bases, leaving 5 bases of the junction unmatched. The CDR3 coding sequence is TGTGCCAGCAGCTTAGATTTTACAGGGGGGTATGGCTACACCTTC. It translates to CASSLDFTGGYGYTF.

The chain combines TRBV24-1 with TRBJ1-2, with TRBD1 identical over 8 bases. The length of the CDR3 is 13 residues. Germline V CDR1 and CDR2: KGHDR, SFDVKD. J gave up 8 bases and V 4 bases, and 5 bases lay outside the gene matches. CDR3 protein: CATSEATGAGYTF. The DNA for the CDR3 is TGTGCCACCAGTGAGGCGACAGGGGCGGGCTACACCTTC.

The V call is TRBV7-9, the J call TRBJ1-5, with D hard to call. Germline CDR1 and CDR2: SEHNR and FQNEAQ (reference sequence). With 5 bases removed from V and 5 bases from J, the gap between germline ends came to 7 bases. CDR3 length: 12 amino acids. For the CDR3, the DNA is TGTGCCAGCAGCCTAACCGATCAGCCCCAGCATTTT. Encoded protein: CASSLTDQPQHF.

V usage is TRBV6-2 or TRBV6-3 and J usage is TRBJ2-1; 8 bases match TRBD2. This CDR3 is built from 14 residues. Germline V gene sequence: CDR1 MNHEY, CDR2 SVGEGT. Trimming removed 4 bases from V and 9 bases from J; junction bases left unmatched: 8. The CDR3 DNA sequence: TGTGCCAGCAGTTCCGGAAGACTAGCGTCTGAGCAGTTCTTC. Its translation: CASSSGRLASEQFF.

The chain has TRBV5-3 and TRBJ2-3; D uncertain. TRBV5-3 is known as an ORF, though its function is uncertain. The CDR3 contains 13 residues. The ends were cut back, 0 bases at V and 5 bases at J, with 7 bases in the middle. The chain's CDR3 is CARSLASLDTQYF. The CDR3 bases are TGTGCCAGAAGCTTGGCCTCTCTAGATACGCAGTATTTT.